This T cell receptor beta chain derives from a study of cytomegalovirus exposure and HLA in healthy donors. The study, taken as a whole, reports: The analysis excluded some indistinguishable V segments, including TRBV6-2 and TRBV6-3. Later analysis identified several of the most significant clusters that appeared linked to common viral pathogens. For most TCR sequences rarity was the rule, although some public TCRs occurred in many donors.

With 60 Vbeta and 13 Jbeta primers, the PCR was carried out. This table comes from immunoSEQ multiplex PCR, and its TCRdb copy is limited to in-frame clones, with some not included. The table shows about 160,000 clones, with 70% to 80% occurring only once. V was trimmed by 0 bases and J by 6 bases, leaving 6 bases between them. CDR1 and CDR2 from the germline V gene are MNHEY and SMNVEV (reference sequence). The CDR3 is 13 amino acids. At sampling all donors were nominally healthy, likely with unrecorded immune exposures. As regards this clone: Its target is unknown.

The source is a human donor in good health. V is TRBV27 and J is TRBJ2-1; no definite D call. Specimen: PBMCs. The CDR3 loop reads CASSLSDINEQFF. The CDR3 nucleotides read TGTGCCAGCAGTTTATCCGACATCAATGAGCAGTTCTTC.